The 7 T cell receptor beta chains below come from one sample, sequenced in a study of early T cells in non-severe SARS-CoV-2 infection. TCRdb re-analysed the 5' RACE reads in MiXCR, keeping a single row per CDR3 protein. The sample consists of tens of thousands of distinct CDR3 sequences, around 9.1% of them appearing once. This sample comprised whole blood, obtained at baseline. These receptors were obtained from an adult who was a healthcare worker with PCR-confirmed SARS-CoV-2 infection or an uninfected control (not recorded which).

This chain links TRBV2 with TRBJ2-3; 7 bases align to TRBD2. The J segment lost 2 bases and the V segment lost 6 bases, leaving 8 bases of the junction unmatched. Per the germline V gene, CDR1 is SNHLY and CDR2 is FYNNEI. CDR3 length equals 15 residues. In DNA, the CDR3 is TGTGCCAGCAGAGCGACTAGCCCGTCCACAGATACGCAGTATTTT. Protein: CASRATSPSTDTQYF.

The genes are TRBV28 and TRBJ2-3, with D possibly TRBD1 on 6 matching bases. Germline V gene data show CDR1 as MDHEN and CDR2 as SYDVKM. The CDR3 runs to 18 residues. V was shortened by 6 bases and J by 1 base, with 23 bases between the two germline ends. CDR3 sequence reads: CASRPLIGTRLGTDTQYF. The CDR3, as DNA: TGTGCCAGCAGACCCCTAATCGGGACAAGGCTAGGCACAGATACGCAGTATTTT.

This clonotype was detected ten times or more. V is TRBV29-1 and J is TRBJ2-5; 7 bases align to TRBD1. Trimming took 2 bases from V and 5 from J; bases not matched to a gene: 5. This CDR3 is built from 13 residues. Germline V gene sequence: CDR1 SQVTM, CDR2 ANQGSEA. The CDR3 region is CSVEKTGSETQYF. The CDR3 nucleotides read TGCAGCGTTGAAAAGACAGGGTCGGAGACCCAGTACTTC.

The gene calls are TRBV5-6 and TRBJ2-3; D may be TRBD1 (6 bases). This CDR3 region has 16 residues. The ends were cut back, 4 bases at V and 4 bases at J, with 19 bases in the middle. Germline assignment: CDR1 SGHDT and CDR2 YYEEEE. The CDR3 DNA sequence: TGTGCCAGCAGCCCCCTAAACAGGGTCGGAGCAGATACGCAGTATTTT. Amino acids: CASSPLNRVGADTQYF.

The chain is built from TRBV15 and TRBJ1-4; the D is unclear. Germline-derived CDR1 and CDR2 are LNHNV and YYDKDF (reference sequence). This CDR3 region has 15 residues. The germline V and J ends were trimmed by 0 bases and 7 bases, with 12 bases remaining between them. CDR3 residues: CATSRDGRVSEKLFF. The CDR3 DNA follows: TGTGCCACCAGCAGAGATGGGAGGGTCTCTGAAAAACTGTTTTTT.

CDR3 sequence reads: CASSYTGSSGNTIYF. The CDR3 DNA reads TGTGCCAGCAGTTACACAGGGAGTTCTGGAAACACCATATATTTT. The V call is TRBV6-6, the J call TRBJ1-3; the D gene is possibly TRBD1 (6 bases). Trimming removed 2 bases at V and 1 base at J, with 9 bases between. Germline CDR1 and CDR2: MNHNY and SVGAGI (reference sequence). There are 15 residues in the CDR3.

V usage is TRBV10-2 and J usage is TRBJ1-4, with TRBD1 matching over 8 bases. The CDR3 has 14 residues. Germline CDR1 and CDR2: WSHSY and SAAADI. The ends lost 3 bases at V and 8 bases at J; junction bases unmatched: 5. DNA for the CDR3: TGCGCCAGCAGTGACAGGACAGGGACCGAAAAACTGTTTTTT. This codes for CASSDRTGTEKLFF.